The TCR beta chain under discussion was sequenced for a study of brain T cells in children with intractable seizures. Per the germline V gene, CDR1 is MNHEY and CDR2 is SVGAGI. The CDR3 consists of 14 residues. The ends were cut back, 2 bases at V and 5 bases at J, with 9 bases in the middle. Broader study findings: Pre-surgery blood may have been undersampled, hiding some clones. Patients' HCMV serostatus was unknown; virus specificity rests on CDR3 similarity alone.

The protocol was immunoSEQ multiplex PCR, while the TCRdb copy is restricted to in-frame clones and leaves out a portion. This repertoire shows 65,000 to 85,000 clones, about 92% found once; its top ten account for approximately 1.5%. Surgery cases with the highest brain T cell transcript signatures were chosen for sequencing. Notes on this clone: The antigen remains undetermined.

The specimen comprised peripheral blood, sampled at surgery. The V and J genes are TRBV6-5 and TRBJ2-2, with unresolved D. The clonotype comes from a boy under two years old with tuberous sclerosis and intractable seizures. CDR3 protein: CASSYGSPTGELFF. CDR3 nucleotides: TGTGCCAGCAGTTACGGCAGTCCGACCGGGGAGCTGTTTTTT.